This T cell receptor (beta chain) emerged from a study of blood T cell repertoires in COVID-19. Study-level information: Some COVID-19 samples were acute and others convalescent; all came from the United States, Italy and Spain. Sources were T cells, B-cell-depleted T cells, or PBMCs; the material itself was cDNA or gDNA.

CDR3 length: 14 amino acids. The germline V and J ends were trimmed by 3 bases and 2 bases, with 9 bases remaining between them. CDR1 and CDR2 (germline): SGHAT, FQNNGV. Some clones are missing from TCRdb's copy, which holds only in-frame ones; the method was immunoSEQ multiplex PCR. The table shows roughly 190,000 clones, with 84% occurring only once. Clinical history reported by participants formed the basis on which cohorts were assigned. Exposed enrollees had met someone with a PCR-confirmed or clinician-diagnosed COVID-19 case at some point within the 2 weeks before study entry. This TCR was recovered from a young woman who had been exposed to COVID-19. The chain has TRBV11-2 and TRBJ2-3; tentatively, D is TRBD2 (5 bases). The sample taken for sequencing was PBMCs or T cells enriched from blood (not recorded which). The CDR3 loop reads CASSLEDSTDTQYF. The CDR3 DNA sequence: TGTGCCAGCAGCTTGGAGGATTCCACAGATACGCAGTATTTT.